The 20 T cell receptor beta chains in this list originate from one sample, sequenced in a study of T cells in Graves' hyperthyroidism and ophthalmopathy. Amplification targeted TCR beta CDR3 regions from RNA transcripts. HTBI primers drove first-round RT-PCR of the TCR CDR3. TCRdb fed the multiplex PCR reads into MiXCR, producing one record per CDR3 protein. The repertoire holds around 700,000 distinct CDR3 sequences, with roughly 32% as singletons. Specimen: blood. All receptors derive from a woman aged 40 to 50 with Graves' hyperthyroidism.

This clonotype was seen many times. Here the CDR3 reads CASSHWDYGYTF. CDR3 DNA: TGCGCCAGCAGCCACTGGGACTATGGCTACACCTTC. This chain links TRBV4-3 with TRBJ1-2; D unresolved. Germline CDR1 reads LGHNA; CDR2 reads YSLEER. The CDR3 consists of 12 residues. Trimming took 3 bases from V and 3 from J, leaving 5 bases between them.

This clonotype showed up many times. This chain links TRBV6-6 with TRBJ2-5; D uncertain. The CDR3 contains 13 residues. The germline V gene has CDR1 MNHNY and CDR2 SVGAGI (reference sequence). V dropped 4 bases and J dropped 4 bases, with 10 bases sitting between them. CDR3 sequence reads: CASSSTPRETQYF. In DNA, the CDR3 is TGTGCCAGCAGTTCCACCCCCCGAGAGACCCAGTACTTC.

In nucleotides, the CDR3 is TGTGCCATCAGTGAGCCGGACAGGGCCAACGTCCTGACTTTC. The encoded protein is CAISEPDRANVLTF. This chain connects TRBV10-3 to TRBJ2-6, with a possible D match to TRBD1 (5 bases). CDR1 is ENHRY, CDR2 SYGVKD, per germline. V lost 2 bases and J 5 bases, leaving 7 bases between the germline ends. CDR3 length equals 14 residues.

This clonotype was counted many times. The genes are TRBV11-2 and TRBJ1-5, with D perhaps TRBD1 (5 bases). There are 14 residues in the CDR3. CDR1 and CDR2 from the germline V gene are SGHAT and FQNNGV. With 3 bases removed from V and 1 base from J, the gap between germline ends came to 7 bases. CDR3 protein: CASSFEGSNQPQHF. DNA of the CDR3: TGTGCCAGCAGCTTCGAGGGGAGCAATCAGCCCCAGCATTTT.

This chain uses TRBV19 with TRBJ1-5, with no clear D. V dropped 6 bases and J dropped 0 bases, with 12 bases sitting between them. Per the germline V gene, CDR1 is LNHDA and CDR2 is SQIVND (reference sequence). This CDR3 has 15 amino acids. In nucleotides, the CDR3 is TGTGCCAGTAGAGACTGGGATCGTAGCAATCAGCCCCAGCATTTT. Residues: CASRDWDRSNQPQHF.

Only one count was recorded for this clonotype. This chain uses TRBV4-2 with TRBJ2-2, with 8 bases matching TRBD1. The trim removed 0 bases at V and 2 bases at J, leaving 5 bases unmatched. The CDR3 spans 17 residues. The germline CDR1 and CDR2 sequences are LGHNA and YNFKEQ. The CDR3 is CASSQESGGVNTGELFF. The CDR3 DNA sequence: TGTGCCAGCAGCCAAGAGTCAGGGGGCGTCAACACCGGGGAGCTGTTTTTT.

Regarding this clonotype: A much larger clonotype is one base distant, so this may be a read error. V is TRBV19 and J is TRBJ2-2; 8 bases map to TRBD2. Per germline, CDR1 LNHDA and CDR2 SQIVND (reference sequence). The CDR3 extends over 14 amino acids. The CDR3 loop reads CASSAGLDTEELFF. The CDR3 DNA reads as TGTGCCAGTAGCGCGGGACTAGACACCGAGGAGCTGTTTTTT.

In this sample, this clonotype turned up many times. The CDR3 sequence: CASSQPGYYEQYF. CDR3 bases: TGTGCCAGCAGCCAGCCGGGGTACTACGAGCAGTACTTC. This chain connects TRBV5-6 to TRBJ2-7, with a weak D call TRBD2 (5 bases). The CDR3 has 13 residues. Germline V lookup: CDR1 SGHDT, CDR2 YYEEEE. Deletions cut 4 bases from V and 3 bases from J, with 11 bases between. The variable domain in full, completed from reference TRBV5-6 and TRBJ2-7, reads DAGVTQSPTHLIKTRGQQVTLRCSPKSGHDTVSWYQQALGQGPQFIFQYYEEEERQRGNFPDRFSGHQFPNYSSELNVNALLLGDSALYLCASSQPGYYEQYFGPGTRLTVT.

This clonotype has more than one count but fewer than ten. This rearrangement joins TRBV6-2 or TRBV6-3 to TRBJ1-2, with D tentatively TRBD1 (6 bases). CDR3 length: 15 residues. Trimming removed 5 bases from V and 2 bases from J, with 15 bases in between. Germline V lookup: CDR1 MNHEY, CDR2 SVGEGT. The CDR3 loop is CASSTSGGENYGYTF. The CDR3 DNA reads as TGTGCCAGCAGTACCTCGGGGGGCGAGAACTATGGCTACACCTTC.

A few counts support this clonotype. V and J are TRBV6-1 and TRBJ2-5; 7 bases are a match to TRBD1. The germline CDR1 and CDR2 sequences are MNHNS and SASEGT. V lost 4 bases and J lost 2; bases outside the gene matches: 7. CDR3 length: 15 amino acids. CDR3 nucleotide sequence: TGTGCCAGCAGTGCCGGACAGGACGAACAAGAGACCCAGTACTTC. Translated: CASSAGQDEQETQYF.

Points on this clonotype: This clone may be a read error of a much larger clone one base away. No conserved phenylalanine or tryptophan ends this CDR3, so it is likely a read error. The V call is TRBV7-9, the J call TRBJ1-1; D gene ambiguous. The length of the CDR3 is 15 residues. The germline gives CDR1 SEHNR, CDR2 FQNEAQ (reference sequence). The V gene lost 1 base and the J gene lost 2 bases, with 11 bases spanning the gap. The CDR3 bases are TGTGCCAGCAGCTTAGTGGGCGGCCATAACACTGAAGCTTTCCTT. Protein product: CASSLVGGHNTEAFL.

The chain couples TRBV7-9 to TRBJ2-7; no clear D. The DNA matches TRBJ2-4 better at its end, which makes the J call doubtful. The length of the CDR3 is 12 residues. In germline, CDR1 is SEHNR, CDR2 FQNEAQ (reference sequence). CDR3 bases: TGTGCCAGCAGCTCTACGGGAAACATTCAGTACTTC. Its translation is CASSSTGNIQYF.

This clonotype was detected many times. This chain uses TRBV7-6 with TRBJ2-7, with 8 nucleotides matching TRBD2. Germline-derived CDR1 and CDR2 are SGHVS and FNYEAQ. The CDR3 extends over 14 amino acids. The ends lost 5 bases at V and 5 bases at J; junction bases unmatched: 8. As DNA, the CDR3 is TGTGCCAGCAGCCAGTCGGGAGGGCCGGACGAGCAGTACTTC. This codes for CASSQSGGPDEQYF.

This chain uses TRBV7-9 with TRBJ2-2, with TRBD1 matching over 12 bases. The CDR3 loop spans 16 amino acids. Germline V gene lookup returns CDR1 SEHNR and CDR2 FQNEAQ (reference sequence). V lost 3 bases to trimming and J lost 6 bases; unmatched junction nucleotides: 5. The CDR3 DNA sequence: TGTGCCAGCAGCTTTTCCGGGACAGGGGGCCCCGGGGAGCTGTTTTTT. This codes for CASSFSGTGGPGELFF.

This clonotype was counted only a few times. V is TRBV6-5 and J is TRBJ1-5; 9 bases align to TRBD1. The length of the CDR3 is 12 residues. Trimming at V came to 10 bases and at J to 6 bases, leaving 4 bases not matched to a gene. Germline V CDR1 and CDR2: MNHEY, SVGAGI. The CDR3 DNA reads TGTGCCAACAGGGACAGGGCTCAGCCCCAGCATTTT. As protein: CANRDRAQPQHF.

CDR3 sequence: CASSEIALGTVLFGANVLTF. CDR3 in DNA: TGTGCCAGCAGTGAAATCGCGTTAGGGACAGTTCTTTTCGGGGCCAACGTCCTGACTTTC. The genes are TRBV12-3 or TRBV12-4 and TRBJ2-6; 7 nucleotides match TRBD1. Trimming removed 5 bases from V and 4 bases from J; junction bases left unmatched: 20. The CDR3 consists of 20 residues.

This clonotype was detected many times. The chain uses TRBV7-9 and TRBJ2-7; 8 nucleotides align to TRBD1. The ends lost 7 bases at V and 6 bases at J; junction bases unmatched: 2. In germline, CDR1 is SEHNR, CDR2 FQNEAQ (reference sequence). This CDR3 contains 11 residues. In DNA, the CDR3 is TGTGCCAGCACCACAGGGGGCGAGCAGTACTTC. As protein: CASTTGGEQYF.

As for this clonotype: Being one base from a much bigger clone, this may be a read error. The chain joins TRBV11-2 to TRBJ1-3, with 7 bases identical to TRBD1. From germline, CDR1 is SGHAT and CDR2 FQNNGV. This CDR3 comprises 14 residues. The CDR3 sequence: CASAVGGSGNTVYF. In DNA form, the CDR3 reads TGTGCCAGCGCCGTAGGGGGCTCTGGAAACACCGTATATTTT.

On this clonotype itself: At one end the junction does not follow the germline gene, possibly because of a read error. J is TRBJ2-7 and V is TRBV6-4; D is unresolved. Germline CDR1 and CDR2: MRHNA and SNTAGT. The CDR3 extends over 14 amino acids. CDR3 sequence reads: CASKVSRDSYEQYF. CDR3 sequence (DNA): TGTGCAAGCAAGGTTTCGCGTGACTCTTACGAGCAGTACTTC.

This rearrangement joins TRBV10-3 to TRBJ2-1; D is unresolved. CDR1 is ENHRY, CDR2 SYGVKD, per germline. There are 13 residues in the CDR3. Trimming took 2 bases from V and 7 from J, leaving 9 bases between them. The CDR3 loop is CAISEGEANEQFF. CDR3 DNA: TGTGCCATCAGTGAGGGGGAAGCGAATGAGCAGTTCTTC.